The 27 T cell receptor beta chains in this list originate from one sample, sequenced in a study of cytomegalovirus exposure and HLA in healthy donors. Primers: 60 Vbeta forward and 13 Jbeta reverse. Sequencing used immunoSEQ multiplex PCR; TCRdb keeps in-frame clones, though not all of them. The top ten clones hold around 4.4% of a sample with about 97,000 clones, roughly 80% of them seen once. Sequencing was performed on PBMCs. The receptors originated from a man aged 35 to 55 in good health and CMV-seronegative.

This chain connects TRBV11-3 to TRBJ2-3, with D uncertain. There are 15 residues in the CDR3. Germline-derived CDR1 and CDR2 are SGHNT and YENEEA. V dropped 3 bases and J dropped 1 base, with 11 bases sitting between them. Here the CDR3 reads CASSLSQSRTDTQYF. The CDR3 DNA follows: TGTGCCAGCAGCTTGTCACAGAGCCGCACAGATACGCAGTATTTT.

This clone appeared a few times. CDR3 bases: TGTGCCAGCAGTTACAGCACTAGCGGGGGAAAAGAGACCCAGTACTTC. This sequence encodes CASSYSTSGGKETQYF. The rearrangement uses TRBV6-6 and TRBJ2-5, with 11 nucleotides matching TRBD2. Looked up from germline, CDR1 is MNHNY and CDR2 is SVGAGI (reference sequence). Unmatched junction bases numbered 5, after V lost 2 bases and J lost 3 bases. The CDR3 is made up of 16 amino acids.

For the CDR3, the DNA is TGTGCCAGCAGCTTGGAGGCAGGTCAAGAGACCCAGTACTTC. Translating it yields CASSLEAGQETQYF. The chain recombines TRBV5-4 with TRBJ2-5; D gene ambiguous. From germline, CDR1 is SGHNT and CDR2 YYREEE (reference sequence). V was pared by 0 bases and J by 2 bases, with 8 bases between. CDR3 length equals 14 residues.

The V gene is TRBV28, the J gene TRBJ1-5; D might be TRBD1 (5 bases). Trimming cost V 3 bases and J 5 bases, with 17 bases left between them. The CDR3 runs to 16 residues. The germline V gene has CDR1 MDHEN and CDR2 SYDVKM. CDR3 sequence reads: CASSFRAGGMHQPQHF. The CDR3 DNA follows: TGTGCCAGCAGTTTCAGGGCGGGAGGGATGCATCAGCCCCAGCATTTT.

The CDR3 DNA reads as TGTGCCAGTAGTATAGTCAAAACCGGCTATGGCTACACCTTC. This encodes CASSIVKTGYGYTF. V and J are TRBV19 and TRBJ1-2; no definite D call. Per germline, CDR1 LNHDA and CDR2 SQIVND (reference sequence). Trimming took off 1 base at V and 4 bases at J, with 10 bases between the two ends. CDR3 length: 14 amino acids.

The V call is TRBV7-9, the J call TRBJ2-6; weak D call: TRBD1 (5 bases). The germline V and J ends were trimmed by 1 base and 4 bases, with 14 bases remaining between them. Germline V lookup: CDR1 SEHNR, CDR2 FQNEAQ (reference sequence). This CDR3 contains 17 residues. The CDR3 DNA reads as TGTGCCAGCAGCTTAGAGCAGGGTACGGCCGGGGCCAACGTCCTGACTTTC. Its protein product is CASSLEQGTAGANVLTF.

The rearrangement links TRBV7-8 to TRBJ1-5, with D possibly TRBD1 on 5 matching bases. Germline CDR1 and CDR2: SGHVS and FQNEAQ. This CDR3 spans 13 amino acids. V lost 5 bases to trimming and J lost 4 bases, with 9 bases between them. CDR3 DNA: TGTGCCAGCAGCCTACAGGAAAATCAGCCCCAGCATTTT. Its protein is CASSLQENQPQHF.

V usage is TRBV12-5 and J usage is TRBJ2-3; TRBD1 is a possible D gene (6 bases). V lost 1 base and J lost 2, with 10 bases in between. The germline gives CDR1 LGHNT, CDR2 FRNRAP. The CDR3 has 15 amino acids. The CDR3: CASGLGTVSTDTQYF. The CDR3 bases are TGTGCTAGTGGTTTGGGGACAGTCTCCACAGATACGCAGTATTTT.

This clone was counted only a few times. CDR3 in amino acids: CASSEAEQAEAFF. The CDR3 DNA is TGTGCCAGCAGTGAAGCAGAACAGGCCGAGGCTTTCTTT. J is TRBJ1-1 and V is TRBV2; maybe TRBD1 (5 bases). Germline lookup yields CDR1 SNHLY and CDR2 FYNNEI. V dropped 0 bases and J dropped 11 bases, with 13 bases sitting between them. This CDR3 is built from 13 residues.

This chain uses TRBV7-2 with TRBJ1-2; no clear D. The CDR3 sequence is 12 residues long. The germline V and J ends were trimmed by 5 bases and 8 bases, with 12 bases remaining between them. CDR1 is SGHTA, CDR2 FQGNSA, per germline. The CDR3 region has the DNA TGTGCCAGCAGCCCCTACAGTGGGGGCTACACCTTC. This gives the protein CASSPYSGGYTF.

J is TRBJ2-4 and V is TRBV5-4, with TRBD1 matching over 10 bases. V dropped 4 bases and J dropped 5; count of bases not matched to a gene: 3. This CDR3 has 14 residues. The germline gives CDR1 SGHNT, CDR2 YYREEE (reference sequence). This chain's CDR3 is CASSPGQGENIQYF. The CDR3 DNA follows: TGTGCCAGCAGCCCTGGACAGGGGGAAAACATTCAGTACTTC.

This chain links TRBV6-5 with TRBJ2-5; 9 bases agree with TRBD2. Germline V gives CDR1 MNHEY, CDR2 SVGAGI. The CDR3 is 14 amino acids. The V gene end was trimmed by 7 bases and the J gene end by 2 bases; junction bases not matched to a gene: 5. The CDR3 sequence is CASIGGLAQETQYF. The CDR3 DNA reads as TGTGCCAGCATCGGGGGACTAGCACAAGAGACCCAGTACTTC.

The V call is TRBV11-3, the J call TRBJ1-1, with 8 bases that match TRBD1. Trimming took 5 bases from V and 5 from J; bases not matched to a gene: 4. CDR1 is SGHNT, CDR2 YENEEA, per germline. This CDR3 has 13 residues. The CDR3 DNA reads TGTGCCAGCAGCCAGGGGGCGCGGACTGAAGCTTTCTTT. Encoded protein: CASSQGARTEAFF.

The chain links TRBV5-4 to TRBJ2-5, with a tentative D call TRBD2 (6 bases). The CDR3 covers 15 residues. Trimming cost V 3 bases and J 2 bases, with 14 bases left between them. Germline V gene lookup returns CDR1 SGHNT and CDR2 YYREEE (reference sequence). Here the CDR3 reads CASSSRGLLQETQYF. Written as DNA, the CDR3 is TGTGCCAGCAGCTCGCGGGGACTGCTGCAAGAGACCCAGTACTTC. The variable domain in full, completed from reference TRBV5-4 and TRBJ2-5, reads ETGVTQSPTHLIKTRGQQVTLRCSSQSGHNTVSWYQQALGQGPQFIFQYYREEENGRGNFPPRFSGLQFPNYSSELNVNALELDDSALYLCASSSRGLLQETQYFGPGTRLLVL.

This chain uses TRBV7-8 with TRBJ1-2; TRBD1 matches 7 bases. There are 14 residues in the CDR3. Looked up from germline, CDR1 is SGHVS and CDR2 is FQNEAQ. After removal of 1 base from V and 4 bases from J, the junction contained 3 bases not matched to a gene. The DNA for the CDR3 is TGTGCCAGCAGCTTAGAAGGGGGCGGCTATGGCTACACCTTC. Its translation: CASSLEGGGYGYTF.

This clone was seen just once. The J gene is TRBJ2-1, the V gene TRBV15, with TRBD2 matching 8 bases. Germline loops: CDR1 LNHNV, CDR2 YYDKDF (reference sequence). The CDR3 sequence is 16 residues long. V trimming: 1 base; J trimming: 5 bases; junction bases outside the gene matches: 7. The CDR3 DNA follows: TGTGCCACCAGCAGAGGGCGAGCGGGGGACCACAATGAGCAGTTCTTC. The encoded protein is CATSRGRAGDHNEQFF.

The chain has TRBV7-2 and TRBJ2-7, with TRBD2 as a possible D gene (5 bases). V lost 3 bases and J lost 3, with 9 bases in between. The CDR3 runs to 13 residues. Looked up from germline, CDR1 is SGHTA and CDR2 is FQGNSA. CDR3 amino acids: CASSLMGSYEQYV. The CDR3 region has the DNA TGTGCCAGCAGCTTGATGGGGAGCTACGAGCAGTACGTC.

The CDR3 DNA sequence: TGTGCCAGCAGTCTTTACGGCGCGGGGCCAGAGACCCAGTACTTC. It encodes CASSLYGAGPETQYF. V is TRBV7-9 and J is TRBJ2-5; D is possibly TRBD2 (6 bases). The CDR3 runs 15 residues. Germline loops: CDR1 SEHNR, CDR2 FQNEAQ (reference sequence). Deletions cut 6 bases from V and 4 bases from J, with 18 bases between.

The chain is built from TRBV19 and TRBJ2-2; TRBD2 matches 13 bases. Germline V gene lookup returns CDR1 LNHDA and CDR2 SQIVND (reference sequence). V lost 5 bases to trimming and J lost 7 bases; unmatched junction nucleotides: 4. The CDR3 spans 15 residues. CDR3 in amino acids: CASSGGLAGVGELFF. DNA of the CDR3: TGTGCCAGTAGTGGTGGACTAGCGGGGGTCGGGGAGCTGTTTTTT.

V gene TRBV2 combines with J gene TRBJ1-2; a possible D gene is TRBD1 (5 bases). This CDR3 has 16 amino acids. Trimming took 6 bases from V and 2 from J, leaving 19 bases between them. Looked up from germline, CDR1 is SNHLY and CDR2 is FYNNEI. In DNA form, the CDR3 reads TGTGCCAGCAGCCCCAGACAGCGAAGCGAAAACTATGGCTACACCTTC. Amino acids: CASSPRQRSENYGYTF.

This rearrangement joins TRBV28 to TRBJ1-5, with a tentative D call TRBD1 (6 bases). Per germline, CDR1 MDHEN and CDR2 SYDVKM. V lost 6 bases, J lost 1 base, and 13 bases lay in between. This CDR3 has 15 amino acids. CDR3 sequence reads: CASSPMGASNQPQHF. As DNA, the CDR3 is TGTGCCAGCAGCCCCATGGGGGCGAGCAATCAGCCCCAGCATTTT.

The table lists this clone with a count of one. The J gene is TRBJ1-6, the V gene TRBV4-3; maybe TRBD1 (6 bases). The CDR3 has 16 amino acids. Germline CDR1 reads LGHNA; CDR2 reads YSLEER. The germline V and J ends were trimmed by 1 base and 5 bases, with 12 bases remaining between them. Here the CDR3 reads CASSQGGGRDNSPLHF. In DNA form, the CDR3 reads TGCGCCAGCAGCCAAGGCGGGGGGCGAGATAATTCACCCCTCCACTTT.

The chain uses TRBV28 and TRBJ2-7, with D possibly being TRBD2 (5 bases). CDR3 length: 12 amino acids. Trimming shortened V by 2 bases and J by 6 bases, and 8 bases separated the two germline ends. CDR1 and CDR2 from the germline V gene are MDHEN and SYDVKM. Here the CDR3 reads CASSLAAGEQYV. CDR3 sequence (DNA): TGTGCCAGCAGTTTAGCCGCGGGCGAGCAGTACGTC.

The rearrangement uses TRBV5-1 and TRBJ1-5; perhaps TRBD1 as D (6 bases). This CDR3 comprises 13 residues. Per germline, CDR1 SGHRS and CDR2 YFSETQ. V was clipped by 7 bases and J by 11 bases, with 19 bases between them. In nucleotides, the CDR3 is TGCGCCAGCGCAGGGGAGGGTGACGGGACCCAGCATTTT. As protein: CASAGEGDGTQHF.

V and J are TRBV18 and TRBJ2-3; D is ambiguous. The germline V gene has CDR1 KGHSH and CDR2 LQKENI. CDR3 length: 13 amino acids. The V gene lost 3 bases and the J gene lost 4 bases, with 8 bases spanning the gap. The CDR3 region is CASSPEVADTQYF. The CDR3 nucleotides are TGTGCCAGCTCACCCGAGGTGGCAGATACGCAGTATTTT.

This clone has just one count. The rearrangement links TRBV15 to TRBJ1-3, with TRBD1 matching 10 bases. The CDR3 runs to 17 residues. J lost 4 bases, V lost 6 bases, and 12 bases had no gene match. Germline CDR1 reads LNHNV; CDR2 reads YYDKDF (reference sequence). CDR3 residues: CATSDRDRGIWGNTIYF. CDR3 coding DNA: TGTGCCACCAGTGACCGGGACAGGGGCATTTGGGGAAACACCATATATTTT.

V usage is TRBV7-9 and J usage is TRBJ2-5; D perhaps matches TRBD2 (6 bases). The V gene's germline CDR1 is SEHNR and CDR2 FQNEAQ (reference sequence). V lost 8 bases, J lost 4 bases, and 11 bases lay in between. There are 12 residues in the CDR3. CDR3 sequence: CASSRLGETQYF. The DNA for the CDR3 is TGTGCCAGCTCAAGACTAGGAGAGACCCAGTACTTC.